This TCR beta chain was recorded in a study of cytomegalovirus exposure and HLA in healthy donors. Regarding the study as a whole: Trimming of TCR beta V- and J-genes showed a link, identified in a later analysis, to a missense DCLRE1C variant.

Deletions cut 3 bases from V and 5 bases from J, with 12 bases between. The CDR3 spans 14 residues. The germline CDR1 and CDR2 sequences are MGHRA and YSYEKL. Researchers ran the PCR with 60 Vbeta and 13 Jbeta primers. The repertoire was sequenced with immunoSEQ multiplex PCR; TCRdb's copy has only in-frame clones and lacks some. Found here are tens of thousands of clones, 65% to 85% of them singletons; the top ten hold roughly 2.4%. Donors had nominal health at sampling but likely had unrecorded immune exposures. About this clone: Its antigen is undetermined.

The source is a woman between 50 and 59 years old in good health and CMV-seronegative. This rearrangement joins TRBV4-1 to TRBJ2-3, with D tentatively TRBD2 (6 bases). The sample taken for sequencing was PBMCs. CDR3 sequence: CASSHDRELDTQYF. The CDR3 bases are TGCGCCAGCAGCCATGACCGGGAGCTAGATACGCAGTATTTT.